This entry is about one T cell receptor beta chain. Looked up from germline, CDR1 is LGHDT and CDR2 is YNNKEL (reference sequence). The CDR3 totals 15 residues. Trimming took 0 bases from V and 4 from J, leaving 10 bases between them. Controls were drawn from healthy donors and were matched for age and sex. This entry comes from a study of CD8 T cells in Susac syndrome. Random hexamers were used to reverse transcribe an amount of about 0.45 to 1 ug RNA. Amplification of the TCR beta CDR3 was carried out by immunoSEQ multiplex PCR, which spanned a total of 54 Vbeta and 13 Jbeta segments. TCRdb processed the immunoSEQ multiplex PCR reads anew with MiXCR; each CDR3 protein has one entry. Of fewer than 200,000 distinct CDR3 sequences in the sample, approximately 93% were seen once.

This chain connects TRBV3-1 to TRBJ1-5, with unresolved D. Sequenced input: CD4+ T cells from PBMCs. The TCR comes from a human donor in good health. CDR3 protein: CASSQDMARNQPQHF. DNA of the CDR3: TGTGCCAGCAGCCAAGATATGGCCCGGAATCAGCCCCAGCATTTT.